These 32 T cell receptor beta chains originate from one sample sequenced in a study of blood T cell repertoires in COVID-19. Data came from immunoSEQ multiplex PCR; TCRdb stores just in-frame clones and leaves some out. The data show fewer than 150,000 clones, with roughly 80% seen just once and around 8.6% held by the top ten. The sample was peripheral blood. These receptors were taken from a human donor in a cohort sampled during active COVID-19.

The CDR3 spells CASSPTLHRTLPGNTIYF. CDR3 nucleotide sequence: TGTGCCAGCAGTCCAACTCTCCACAGGACCCTTCCTGGAAACACCATATATTTT. The chain uses TRBV6-9 and TRBJ1-3; D possibly corresponds to TRBD1 (5 bases). V gave up 5 bases and J gave up 2 bases, with 22 bases separating them. Looked up from germline, CDR1 is MNHGY and CDR2 is SVAAGI. This CDR3 is 18 amino acids long.

This rearrangement joins TRBV3-1 (or the pseudogene TRBV3-2) to TRBJ1-2; possible D gene TRBD1, 5 bases. The CDR3 loop spans 17 amino acids. Germline loops: CDR1 LGHDT, CDR2 YNNKEL (reference sequence). V lost 0 bases, J lost 5 bases, and 19 bases lay in between. The CDR3 region is CASSQDHPFRARYGYTF. Here the CDR3 DNA reads TGTGCCAGCAGCCAAGATCACCCCTTCAGGGCCCGGTATGGCTACACCTTC.

This clone was seen more than once but under ten times. The chain carries TRBV2 and TRBJ2-2; D is uncertain. Trimming left V 7 bases short and J 3 bases short, with 15 bases between. The CDR3 is 15 residues long. CDR1 is SNHLY and CDR2 is FYNNEI in the germline V gene. CDR3 sequence (DNA): TGTGCCAGCATGGCGGCCGCCCCTGACACCGGGGAGCTGTTTTTT. Its protein product is CASMAAAPDTGELFF.

In its sample, this clone was seen a few times. V gene TRBV6-2 or TRBV6-3 combines with J gene TRBJ2-5; TRBD2 might be the D (6 bases). Per germline, CDR1 MNHEY and CDR2 SVGEGT. The length of the CDR3 is 13 residues. V dropped 5 bases and J dropped 7 bases, with 14 bases sitting between them. This chain's CDR3 is CASSQGLGGTQYF. The CDR3, as DNA: TGTGCCAGCAGTCAAGGCCTGGGGGGGACCCAGTACTTC.

This rearrangement joins TRBV6-5 to TRBJ2-5; 8 nucleotides align to TRBD2. V lost 6 bases, J lost 6 bases, and 6 bases stayed unmatched. Germline V gene data show CDR1 as MNHEY and CDR2 as SVGAGI. The CDR3 is 13 amino acids. The DNA for the CDR3 is TGTGCCAGCAGCTTCGGGGGGGAGAAGACCCAGTACTTC. Its protein product is CASSFGGEKTQYF.

The V and J genes are TRBV28 and TRBJ1-1, with 10 bases that match TRBD1. With 7 bases clipped from V and 2 bases from J, the junction kept 4 bases outside the gene matches. The germline CDR1 and CDR2 sequences are MDHEN and SYDVKM. The CDR3 runs to 14 residues. CDR3 nucleotide sequence: TGTGCCAGCAAGGGGACAGGGGTAAACACTGAAGCTTTCTTT. Protein product: CASKGTGVNTEAFF.

The chain carries TRBV10-2 and TRBJ2-1; 12 bases are shared with TRBD2. The CDR3 sequence is 17 residues long. Germline V gene sequence: CDR1 WSHSY, CDR2 SAAADI. V gave up 0 bases and J gave up 9 bases; unmatched junction bases: 9. This chain's CDR3 is CASSESRLAGGPGEQFF. CDR3 nucleotides: TGCGCCAGCAGTGAGTCTCGGCTAGCGGGGGGGCCAGGTGAGCAGTTCTTC.

V is TRBV28 and J is TRBJ1-3; TRBD1 is a possible D gene (6 bases). The germline V gene has CDR1 MDHEN and CDR2 SYDVKM. V lost 2 bases, J lost 3 bases, and 11 bases lay in between. The CDR3 extends over 15 amino acids. CDR3 sequence reads: CASSLGGAGGNTIYF. Written as DNA, the CDR3 is TGTGCCAGCAGTTTAGGGGGGGCCGGTGGAAACACCATATATTTT.

The gene calls are TRBV11-3 and TRBJ2-1; D might be TRBD1 (6 bases). The CDR3 covers 14 residues. Trimming stripped 3 bases from V and 5 bases from J, with 11 bases between. Per germline, CDR1 SGHNT and CDR2 YENEEA. CDR3 sequence: CASSFGQGNNEQFF. The CDR3 DNA reads as TGTGCCAGCAGCTTTGGGCAGGGGAACAATGAGCAGTTCTTC.

The chain has TRBV2 and TRBJ2-7, with a tentative D call TRBD1 (6 bases). This CDR3 contains 14 residues. Deletions cut 6 bases from V and 0 bases from J, with 12 bases between. CDR1 and CDR2 (germline): SNHLY, FYNNEI. The DNA of the CDR3 is TGTGCCAGCAGCCCACAGGGAACCTCCTACGAGCAGTACTTC. Translated: CASSPQGTSYEQYF.

For the CDR3, the DNA is TGTGCCAGCAGTACCCGACAGGGGGCCAATGAGCAGTTCTTC. It translates to CASSTRQGANEQFF. The V and J genes are TRBV6-6 and TRBJ2-1, with 10 bases lining up with TRBD1. The CDR3 totals 14 residues. V was clipped by 5 bases and J by 6 bases; unmatched bases: 4. Germline-derived CDR1 and CDR2 are MNHNY and SVGAGI (reference sequence).

This rearrangement joins TRBV11-2 to TRBJ2-7; 12 bases map to TRBD2. V lost 5 bases, J lost 5 bases, and 7 bases stayed unmatched. The CDR3 loop spans 15 amino acids. CDR1 and CDR2 (germline): SGHAT, FQNNGV. The CDR3 sequence: CASSARTSGVHEQYF. The CDR3 coding sequence is TGTGCCAGCAGCGCGAGGACTAGCGGGGTCCACGAGCAGTACTTC.

The chain joins TRBV4-1 to TRBJ2-7, with 9 bases identical to TRBD1. There are 13 residues in the CDR3. V lost 1 base to trimming and J lost 6 bases; unmatched junction nucleotides: 1. The V gene's germline CDR1 is MGHRA and CDR2 YSYEKL. The CDR3 protein is CASSQVQGAEQYF. In DNA, the CDR3 is TGCGCCAGCAGCCAAGTACAGGGGGCCGAGCAGTACTTC.

This clone was counted a few times. The J gene is TRBJ1-5, the V gene TRBV10-3, with D possibly matching TRBD1 (5 bases). The CDR3 runs 15 residues. V shed 4 bases and J shed 0 bases, with 10 bases lying between them. Per germline, CDR1 ENHRY and CDR2 SYGVKD. CDR3 protein: CAISARDSSNQPQHF. CDR3 bases: TGTGCCATCAGTGCTAGGGACTCTAGCAATCAGCCCCAGCATTTT.

The rearrangement links TRBV7-9 to TRBJ2-7; TRBD2 matches at 8 bases. Germline V CDR1 and CDR2: SEHNR, FQNEAQ (reference sequence). Trimming cost V 1 base and J 4 bases; bases outside gene matches: 6. The CDR3 is made up of 15 amino acids. CDR3 sequence: CASSLGVAGLYEQYF. The DNA of the CDR3 is TGTGCCAGCAGCTTAGGAGTAGCGGGGTTATACGAGCAGTACTTC.

The chain has TRBV9 and TRBJ2-5, with 13 positions matching TRBD2. Germline values: CDR1 SGDLS, CDR2 YYNGEE. The CDR3 loop spans 15 amino acids. With V trimmed by 1 base and J by 5 bases, 2 bases remained unmatched. The CDR3 DNA reads as TGTGCCAGCAGCGTAACTAGCGGGGGGGCGGAGACCCAGTACTTC. Translation: CASSVTSGGAETQYF.

V and J are TRBV10-1 and TRBJ2-3, with TRBD1 matching 9 bases. With 5 bases clipped from V and 6 bases from J, the junction kept 6 bases outside the gene matches. Germline V CDR1 and CDR2: WNHNN, SYGVQD (reference sequence). The CDR3 length is 14 residues. For the CDR3, the DNA is TGCGCCAGCAGTCGGGACAGGGTTGGGGATACGCAGTATTTT. Amino acids: CASSRDRVGDTQYF.

This clone has just a few counts. The chain carries TRBV5-4 and TRBJ2-5; 12 nucleotides match TRBD2. The ends lost 4 bases at V and 2 bases at J; junction bases unmatched: 9. CDR1 is SGHNT and CDR2 is YYREEE in the germline V gene (reference sequence). CDR3 length equals 17 residues. The DNA for the CDR3 is TGTGCCAGCAGCCCACAATCTAGCGGGGGGGGACAAGAGACCCAGTACTTC. It yields the protein CASSPQSSGGGQETQYF.

The rearrangement links TRBV7-3 to TRBJ2-1, with 12 nucleotides matching TRBD2. CDR1 is SGHTA and CDR2 is FQGTGA in the germline V gene. V shed 5 bases, J shed 8 bases, and the junction held 7 bases outside the gene matches. The CDR3 spans 15 residues. The CDR3 protein is CASSHPTSGGDEQFF. CDR3 coding DNA: TGTGCCAGCAGCCATCCGACTAGCGGGGGAGATGAGCAGTTCTTC.

The table lists this clone with many counts. This chain links TRBV5-8 with TRBJ1-5, with D unclear. Germline lookup yields CDR1 SGHTS and CDR2 YDEGEE. The V gene lost 4 bases and the J gene lost 6 bases, with 14 bases spanning the gap. CDR3 length equals 14 residues. The CDR3 DNA follows: TGTGCCAGCAGCCCCCGCGGGGATAGTCAGCCCCAGCATTTT. Translated: CASSPRGDSQPQHF.

This clone was seen just once. This rearrangement joins TRBV24-1 to TRBJ1-1; 7 bases align to TRBD1. V was clipped by 5 bases and J by 8 bases; unmatched bases: 10. Germline CDR1 reads KGHDR; CDR2 reads SFDVKD. The CDR3 loop spans 14 amino acids. In DNA, the CDR3 is TGTGCCACCAGTGCCACGGGAGGGGGCGACGAAGCTTTCTTT. This sequence encodes CATSATGGGDEAFF.

The CDR3 DNA is TGTGCCAGCAGCTTAAGACAGGGGTCCACAGATACGCAGTATTTT. Its protein is CASSLRQGSTDTQYF. V and J are TRBV7-2 and TRBJ2-3; 8 bases map to TRBD1. Trimming cost V 2 bases and J 2 bases; bases outside gene matches: 3. CDR3 length: 15 residues. Germline V gene data show CDR1 as SGHTA and CDR2 as FQGNSA.

The chain combines TRBV5-1 with TRBJ1-5, with a tentative D call TRBD1 (5 bases). The CDR3 spans 15 residues. Germline CDR1 and CDR2: SGHRS and YFSETQ. The V and J ends lost 4 bases and 2 bases respectively, with 13 bases between them. The CDR3 spells CASSVQGLGNQPQHF. Written as DNA, the CDR3 is TGCGCCAGCAGCGTCCAGGGCTTGGGCAATCAGCCCCAGCATTTT.

V usage is TRBV5-8 and J usage is TRBJ1-4; D unclear. Between the trimmed V and J ends, which lost 3 bases and 5 bases, there was a span of 11 bases. Germline V gene sequence: CDR1 SGHTS, CDR2 YDEGEE. The CDR3 consists of 14 residues. CDR3 bases: TGTGCCAGCAGCTCCGGGAACAGAAATGAAAAACTGTTTTTT. Translated, it gives CASSSGNRNEKLFF.

The chain is built from TRBV28 and TRBJ2-7; possibly TRBD1 for D (6 bases). This CDR3 is built from 14 residues. Trimming shortened V by 7 bases and J by 7 bases, and 20 bases separated the two germline ends. The germline gives CDR1 MDHEN, CDR2 SYDVKM. This CDR3 is CASNTPPGAREQYF. CDR3 bases: TGTGCCAGCAATACTCCGCCAGGGGCTAGGGAGCAGTACTTC.

CDR3 DNA: TGTGCCAGCAGGTGGGGACAGGGGGCTAACGAGCAGTACTTC. This encodes CASRWGQGANEQYF. The V call is TRBV13, the J call TRBJ2-7; 12 bases agree with TRBD1. The germline V gene encodes CDR1 PRHDT and CDR2 FYEKMQ (reference sequence). V trimming: 6 bases; J trimming: 5 bases; junction bases outside the gene matches: 5. CDR3 length: 14 amino acids. Full variable domain (missing parts from reference TRBV13 and TRBJ2-7): AAGVIQSPRHLIKEKRETATLKCYPIPRHDTVYWYQQGPGQDPQFLISFYEKMQSDKGSIPDRFSAQQFSDYHSELNMSSLELGDSALYFCASRWGQGANEQYFGPGTRLTVT.

The V call is TRBV6-5, the J call TRBJ1-2; the D gene is possibly TRBD1 (6 bases). The CDR3 consists of 15 residues. Germline V CDR1 and CDR2: MNHEY, SVGAGI. V was cut by 5 bases and J by 7 bases, with 20 bases left in between. This CDR3 reads CASSPAGGRLGGYTF. CDR3 nucleotide sequence: TGTGCCAGCAGTCCAGCGGGGGGGCGCTTGGGTGGCTACACCTTC.

V usage is TRBV6-5 and J usage is TRBJ1-1; tentative D call: TRBD1 (6 bases). Germline lookup yields CDR1 MNHEY and CDR2 SVGAGI. This CDR3 is 13 amino acids long. V lost 8 bases and J lost 6, with 16 bases in between. The CDR3 loop is CASARGAIAEAFF. The CDR3 bases are TGTGCCAGCGCCCGGGGGGCAATCGCTGAAGCTTTCTTT.

This clone came up a few times. The chain recombines TRBV5-4 with TRBJ1-6; 7 bases match TRBD1. The junction had 8 bases not matched to a gene; V was cut back by 2 bases and J by 12 bases. CDR1 is SGHNT and CDR2 is YYREEE in the germline V gene (reference sequence). The CDR3 runs 14 residues. CDR3 protein: CASSFDREREPLHF. CDR3 coding DNA: TGTGCCAGCAGCTTTGACAGGGAACGGGAACCCCTCCACTTT.

V gene TRBV5-4 combines with J gene TRBJ2-3; 7 bases align to TRBD1. J lost 4 bases, V lost 4 bases, and 12 bases had no gene match. CDR1 SGHNT and CDR2 YYREEE come from the germline V gene (reference sequence). CDR3 length: 16 amino acids. As DNA, the CDR3 is TGTGCCAGCAGCCCACAGAAGAGGGGGCTGGCAGATACGCAGTATTTT. As protein: CASSPQKRGLADTQYF.

The rearrangement uses TRBV20-1 and TRBJ1-2; D ambiguous. Germline assignment: CDR1 DFQATT and CDR2 SNEGSKA (reference sequence). The V end lost 5 bases, the J end lost 9 bases, and 13 bases lay between the germline ends. This CDR3 has 11 residues. CDR3 sequence: CSAWWEESYTF. The DNA for the CDR3 is TGCAGTGCTTGGTGGGAGGAGAGCTACACCTTC.

The chain links TRBV2 to TRBJ2-2; 9 bases fit TRBD2. The J segment lost 1 base and the V segment lost 2 bases, leaving 8 bases of the junction unmatched. This CDR3 is built from 18 residues. Germline V lookup: CDR1 SNHLY, CDR2 FYNNEI. Here the CDR3 reads CASSEYPRGGGNTGELFF. The CDR3, as DNA: TGTGCCAGCAGTGAATACCCGCGGGGGGGCGGGAACACCGGGGAGCTGTTTTTT.